This TCR beta chain was sequenced for a study of T-cell memory formation after mild COVID-19. General observations from the study: Clones contracting across day 15 to 85 had a balanced CD4/CD8 profile; later expanding clones leaned CD4+. Memory sampled before infection contained some responding clones, suggesting cross-reactive memory joined.

This clonotype was counted between two and nine times. The antigen remains undetermined. The CDR3 has 14 amino acids. The ends were cut back, 2 bases at V and 2 bases at J, with 9 bases in the middle. Per germline, CDR1 SGHTA and CDR2 FQGTGA. Employing constant-segment primers, 5'RACE generated TCR alpha and TCR beta cDNA libraries bearing sample barcodes and UMIs. MiXCR, applied by TCRdb to the 5' RACE reads, yields one record per CDR3 protein. The table lists some 120,000 distinct CDR3 sequences, roughly 15% of them singletons, with about 14% in the top ten. The chain links TRBV7-3 to TRBJ1-1; tentative D call: TRBD1 (5 bases). This TCR came from an adult woman who had mild COVID-19 (a few samples of this study predate the infection). Cell type and time point are not known. Source material: PBMCs or a T cell subset sorted from them (not recorded which). CDR3 in amino acids: CASSLGGINTEAFF. CDR3 coding DNA: TGTGCCAGCAGCTTAGGGGGGATAAACACTGAAGCTTTCTTT.